The present T cell receptor beta chain was sequenced within a study of molecular identifiers for immune sequencing clone quantification. TCRdb recomputed calls from the PCR reads with MiXCR, one row per CDR3 protein. The sample records about 35,000 distinct CDR3 sequences, roughly 19% being singletons. This clonotype was detected many times. The CDR3 is 12 residues long. From germline, CDR1 is SEHNR and CDR2 FQNEAQ (reference sequence). Trimming took off 1 base at V and 3 bases at J, with 2 bases between the two ends. This sequence originates from a human donor in good health. Some libraries in this study had Jurkat cell RNA spiked in. The chain employs TRBV7-9 and TRBJ2-3; the D is unclear. The sequenced sample consisted of naive CD8+ T cells from blood, with Jurkat cell RNA spiked in. This sample's subset: FACS-sorted CD8+CD4-CCR7+CD45RA+ naive T cells. The CDR3 protein is CASSLETDTQYF. Here the CDR3 DNA reads TGTGCCAGCAGCTTAGAAACAGATACGCAGTATTTT.